These 17 T cell receptor beta chains came from one sample sequenced in a study of CXCR3-negative and CXCR3-positive naive CD8 T cells. Overall study findings and caveats: TRB CDR3s were more hydrophobic in CXCR3-positive than in CXCR3-negative naive cells.

cDNA libraries for TRB were generated by 5' RACE incorporating UMI labels. Reanalyzing the 5' RACE reads, TCRdb keeps one entry per CDR3 protein, without DNA. This sample's table reports around 160,000 distinct CDR3 sequences. The antigens of these receptors remain unknown. Sequenced: naive CXCR3+ CD8+ T cells from blood. Subset meaning: CD45RO-CCR7+CD27+CD95- naive CD8+ T cells expressing CXCR3 (TNR3+). Every receptor here comes from a human donor in good health. Some clones in this sample may be carry-over from other donors' samples.

The chain carries TRBV29-1 and TRBJ1-1. The CDR3 is made up of 12 amino acids. Germline lookup yields CDR1 SQVTM and CDR2 ANQGSEA. CDR3 sequence reads: CSVELQNTEAFF. Full variable domain (remainder filled in from reference TRBV29-1 and TRBJ1-1): SAVISQKPSRDICQRGTSLTIQCQVDSQVTMMFWYRQQPGQSLTLIATANQGSEATYESGFVIDKFPISRPNLTFSTLTVSNMSPEDSSIYLCSVELQNTEAFFGQGTRLTVV.

The chain recombines TRBV7-9 with TRBJ2-1; the D call of TRBD2 rests on TCRdb alone, since no DNA is present to check it. The CDR3 covers 17 residues. The germline gives CDR1 SEHNR, CDR2 FQNEAQ (reference sequence). The CDR3 loop is CASSSGLAGVLYNEQFF.

V gene TRBV6-2 or TRBV6-3 combines with J gene TRBJ2-7; TCRdb lists TRBD1, though no DNA is available to test this call. Germline lookup yields CDR1 MNHEY and CDR2 SVGEGT. This CDR3 is built from 12 residues. CDR3 sequence: CASIGTDYEQYF.

This chain links TRBV6-5 with TRBJ2-4. The length of the CDR3 is 14 residues. Germline V gene lookup returns CDR1 MNHEY and CDR2 SVGAGI. The CDR3 loop reads CASSYVGAKNIQYF.

The chain carries TRBV7-2 and TRBJ2-7; TCRdb calls TRBD2, which cannot be checked without DNA. The CDR3 contains 16 residues. Germline loops: CDR1 SGHTA, CDR2 FQGNSA. CDR3 sequence: CASSLEWRGGLYEQYF.

The chain combines TRBV4-3 with TRBJ2-5; lacking DNA, the TRBD2 call made by TCRdb goes unchecked. The CDR3 sequence is 15 residues long. Germline CDR1 LGHNA, CDR2 YSLEER. The CDR3 sequence is CASSQEGWREETQYF.

The rearrangement uses TRBV5-1 and TRBJ2-7; the TCRdb D gene call, TRBD2, has no DNA to confirm it. Per the germline V gene, CDR1 is SGHRS and CDR2 is YFSETQ. The CDR3 runs to 16 residues. CDR3 residues: CASSSTSGGVSYEQYF.

V is TRBV6-4 and J is TRBJ2-2. Germline lookup yields CDR1 MRHNA and CDR2 SNTAGT. CDR3 length equals 15 residues. CDR3 residues: CASSDSMGSTGELFF.

The rearrangement links TRBV29-1 to TRBJ2-7. The CDR3 contains 12 residues. Germline values: CDR1 SQVTM, CDR2 ANQGSEA. CDR3 residues: CSAQQSSYEQYF.

This sequence joins TRBV20-1 and TRBJ2-1; the TRBD2 assignment by TCRdb is unverifiable without DNA. There are 15 residues in the CDR3. The germline V gene encodes CDR1 DFQATT and CDR2 SNEGSKA (reference sequence). CDR3 loop: CSARPLGRADNEQFF.

This chain's CDR3 is CASSGTTSGRPYEQYF. V usage is TRBV5-4 and J usage is TRBJ2-7; the TCRdb D gene call, TRBD2, has no DNA to confirm it. The CDR3 runs 16 residues. Germline V gene lookup returns CDR1 SGHNT and CDR2 YYREEE (reference sequence).

The chain combines TRBV12-3 or TRBV12-4 with TRBJ2-1; as DNA is missing, the TRBD2 call by TCRdb cannot be tested. This CDR3 region has 16 residues. CDR3 region: CASTPGLAASYNEQFF.

CDR3: CASSLSRGDEQYF. The chain recombines TRBV7-9 with TRBJ2-7; TCRdb's D call of TRBD1 is untestable without DNA. Looked up from germline, CDR1 is SEHNR and CDR2 is FQNEAQ (reference sequence). This CDR3 has 13 residues.

The chain combines TRBV7-9 with TRBJ2-7; the TRBD1 assignment by TCRdb is unverifiable without DNA. The germline CDR1 and CDR2 sequences are SEHNR and FQNEAQ (reference sequence). This CDR3 has 17 residues. CDR3 sequence: CASSFDRGEGSSYEQYF.

The chain uses TRBV29-1 and TRBJ2-1; checking the TCRdb D call of TRBD2 is not possible without DNA. Germline V lookup: CDR1 SQVTM, CDR2 ANQGSEA. The CDR3 length is 15 residues. CDR3: CSVEERTSGNNEQFF.

V and J are TRBV4-1 and TRBJ2-1; checking the TCRdb D call of TRBD2 is not possible without DNA. Germline CDR1 and CDR2: MGHRA and YSYEKL. The CDR3 has 16 amino acids. CDR3 region: CASSQGLAGAYNEQFF.

J is TRBJ2-7 and V is TRBV28; TCRdb outputs TRBD2, but without DNA this stays unchecked. Looked up from germline, CDR1 is MDHEN and CDR2 is SYDVKM. The CDR3 extends over 17 amino acids. This CDR3 reads CASSQREPTMSTGEQYF.